Listed below are T cell receptor beta chains from one sample, sequenced in a study of blood T cell repertoires in COVID-19. Data came from immunoSEQ multiplex PCR; TCRdb stores just in-frame clones and leaves some out. Here the sample spans 120,000 to 150,000 clones, roughly 90% being singletons. The material sequenced was peripheral blood. These receptors came from a woman between 45 and 60 years old with acute or convalescent COVID-19. CDR3s include the opening cysteine and the closing phenylalanine or tryptophan. D genes are given only for firm matches. Some rows have no size entry. The others give once, few or many, or a class for an expanded clone.

>TRBV5-4|.|TRBJ2-7|.
TGTGCCAGCAGTTACGGGGGGCACTCCTACGAGCAGTACTTC
CASSYGGHSYEQYF
>TRBV7-3|.|TRBJ2-7|TRBD1
TGTGCCAGCAGCTTAAGACCTAACGGACAGGCCGAGCAGTACTTC
CASSLRPNGQAEQYF
>TRBV30|.|TRBJ1-3|TRBD1
TGTGCCGGTTGGGACAGGGTGCCCTCTGGAAACACCATATATTTT
CAGWDRVPSGNTIYF
>TRBV11-3|.|TRBJ2-5|.
TGTGCCAGCAGCTTCACAGGGAGTGAGACCCAGTACTTC
CASSFTGSETQYF
>TRBV5-4|.|TRBJ2-4|TRBD1
TGTGCCAGCAGTGTAATAGGACAGGGAGGAAACATTCAGTACTTC
CASSVIGQGGNIQYF
>TRBV19|.|TRBJ1-2|.
TGTGCCAGTAGTATCCAGGGTGAGAACTATGGCTACACCTTC
CASSIQGENYGYTF
>TRBV3-1/TRBV3-2|.|TRBJ2-7|TRBD1
TGTGCCAGCAGCCAAGGAACAGGGGGCGTCTACGAGCAGTACTTC
CASSQGTGGVYEQYF
>TRBV4-2|.|TRBJ2-7|TRBD1
TGTGCCAGCAGCCAACCGACAGGGCCCTACGAGCAGTACTTC
CASSQPTGPYEQYF
>TRBV12-3/TRBV12-4|.|TRBJ1-3|.
TGTGCCAGCAGTTTCTTTTCGGACACCATATATTTT
CASSFFSDTIYF
>TRBV11-3|.|TRBJ2-4|.
TGTGCCAGCAGCTTAGATCGACGAGGCATTCAGTACTTC
CASSLDRRGIQYF
>TRBV29-1|.|TRBJ1-4|TRBD1
TGCAGCGTTCCAGGGACAGTGGGTAGTGAAAAACTGTTTTTT
CSVPGTVGSEKLFF
>TRBV28|.|TRBJ1-5|TRBD1
TGTGCCAGCAGTTTGACAGGGGGAAGGGGTCAGCCCCAGCATTTT
CASSLTGGRGQPQHF
>TRBV5-1|.|TRBJ1-2|.
TGCGCCAGCAGCCCCGCCGGGGGGCAGGGCGGCTACACCTTC
CASSPAGGQGGYTF
>TRBV9|.|TRBJ1-6|TRBD1
TGTGCCAGCAGCTCTCCGGGACAGGGGAATTCACCCCTCCACTTT
CASSSPGQGNSPLHF
>TRBV5-1|.|TRBJ2-7|.
TGCGCCAGCAGCTTACCGCAGGGCGACGAGCAGTACTTC
CASSLPQGDEQYF
>TRBV7-3|.|TRBJ2-3|.
TGTGCCAGCAGCTTAGCAGCGGTCACAGATACGCAGTATTTT
CASSLAAVTDTQYF
>TRBV3-1/TRBV3-2|.|TRBJ1-3|.
TGTGCCAGCAGCCAAGATCTAGTTCTGGGAAACACCATATATTTT
CASSQDLVLGNTIYF
>TRBV2|once|TRBJ2-7|TRBD2
TGTGCCAGCACGGGAAGTGCGGGAGCCTCCTACGAGCAGTACTTC
CASTGSAGASYEQYF
>TRBV5-1|few|TRBJ2-1|TRBD2
TGCGCCAGCGGTCTAAGTGGCGGGGGGCTTAATGAGCAGTTCTTC
CASGLSGGGLNEQFF
>TRBV2|.|TRBJ1-1|TRBD1
TGTGCCAGCCGGGACAGGGTACCTGAAGCTTTCTTT
CASRDRVPEAFF
>TRBV10-1|.|TRBJ1-4|.
TGCGCCAGCAGTGAGTCCAGGCGTGGATATAATGAAAAACTGTTTTTT
CASSESRRGYNEKLFF
>TRBV5-1|.|TRBJ2-1|TRBD2
TGCGCCAGCAGCTCCTCGACTAGCGGGGACTACAATGAGCAGTTCTTC
CASSSSTSGDYNEQFF
>TRBV7-2|few|TRBJ2-2|.
TGTGCCAGCAGCTTATACGGGATTAAACGGGAGCTGTTTTTT
CASSLYGIKRELFF
>TRBV6-5|.|TRBJ2-7|TRBD1
TGTGCCAGCAGTCAGACAGGGGGATACGAGCAGTACTTC
CASSQTGGYEQYF
>TRBV28|.|TRBJ2-7|TRBD2
TGTGCCAGCAGTGATCTAAGCGGGAGGATTAACGAGCAGTACTTC
CASSDLSGRINEQYF
>TRBV19|.|TRBJ2-7|.
TGTGCCAGTAGTATAGTAGCAGGGGCTCGGGAGCAGTACTTC
CASSIVAGAREQYF